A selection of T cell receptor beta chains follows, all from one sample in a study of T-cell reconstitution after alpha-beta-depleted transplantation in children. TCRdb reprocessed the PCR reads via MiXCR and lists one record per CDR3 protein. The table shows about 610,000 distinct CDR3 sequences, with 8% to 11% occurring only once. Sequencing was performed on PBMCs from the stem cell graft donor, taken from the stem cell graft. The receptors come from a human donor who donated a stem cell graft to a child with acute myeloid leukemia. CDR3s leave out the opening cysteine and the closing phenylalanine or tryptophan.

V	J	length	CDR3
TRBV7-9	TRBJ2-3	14	ASSLEGLAGADTQY
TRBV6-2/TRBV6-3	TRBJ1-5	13	ASSYSGGEAQPQH
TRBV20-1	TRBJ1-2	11	SARQGGTEGYT
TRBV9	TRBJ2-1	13	ASSRSGVVGNEQF
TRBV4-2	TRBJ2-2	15	ASSQVAAGGDTGELF
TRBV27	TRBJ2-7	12	ASSPLQGLGRQY
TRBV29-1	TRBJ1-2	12	SVESRTENYGYT
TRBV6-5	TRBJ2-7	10	ATQGSGYEQY
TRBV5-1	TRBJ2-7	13	ASSPAAGEIYEQY
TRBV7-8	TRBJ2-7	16	ASSLPRLPSGGLYEQY
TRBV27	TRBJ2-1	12	ASRRSGTANEQF
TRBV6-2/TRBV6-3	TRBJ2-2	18	ASSYQRTSGARANTGELF
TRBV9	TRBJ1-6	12	ASSADRANSPLH
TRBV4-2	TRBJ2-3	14	ASSQPSGSGTDTQY
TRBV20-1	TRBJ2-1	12	SALRSGSGNEQF
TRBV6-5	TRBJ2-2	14	ASSYPGGQGSGELF
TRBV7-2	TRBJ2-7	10	ASSFLGNGPY
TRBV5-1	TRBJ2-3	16	ASSPPGTSGTSTDTQY
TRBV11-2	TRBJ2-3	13	ASSASSGFTDTQY
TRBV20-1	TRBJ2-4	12	SALGQIPKNIQY
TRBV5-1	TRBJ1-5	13	ASSTGTDSNQPQH
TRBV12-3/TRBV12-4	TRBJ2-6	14	ASRKRQNSGANVLT
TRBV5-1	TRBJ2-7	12	ASSTSGPHYEQY
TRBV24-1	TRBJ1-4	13	ATSDSDRVNEKLF
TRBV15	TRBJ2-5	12	ATSRGGLQETQY
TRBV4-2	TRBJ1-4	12	ASSPDRFNEKLF
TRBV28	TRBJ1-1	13	ASSEQRGVNTEAF
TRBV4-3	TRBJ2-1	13	ASSQVLGTSGEQF
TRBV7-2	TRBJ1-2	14	ASSLAGDGSNYGYT
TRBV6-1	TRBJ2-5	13	ATKTSGTIGETQY
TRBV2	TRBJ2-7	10	ASKDRPYEQY
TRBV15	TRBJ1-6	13	ATSTEGRGASPLH
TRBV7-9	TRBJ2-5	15	ASSLVAGSAREETQY
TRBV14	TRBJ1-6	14	ASSQDQNSYNSPLH
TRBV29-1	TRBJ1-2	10	SVPRGGSGYT
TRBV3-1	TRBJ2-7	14	ASSQGVSGSSYEQY
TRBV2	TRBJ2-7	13	ASSEDGGRSYEQY
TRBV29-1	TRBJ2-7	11	SVEGGMFYEQY
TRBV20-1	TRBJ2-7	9	SASTLWEQY
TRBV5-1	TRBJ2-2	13	ASSLVSLNTGELF
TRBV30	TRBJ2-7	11	AWSPGTAPKQY
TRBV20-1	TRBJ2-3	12	SARSPGATDTQY
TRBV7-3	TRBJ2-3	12	ASSLTGGMDTQY
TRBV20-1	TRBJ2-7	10	SARIQLYEQY
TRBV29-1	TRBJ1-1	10	SVGKGNTEAF
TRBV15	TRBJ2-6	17	ATSREAAGGPSGANVLT
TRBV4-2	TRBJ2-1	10	ASSPTANEQF
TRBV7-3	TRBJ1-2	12	ASSENREHSGYT
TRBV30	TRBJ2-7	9	AWTGFDEQY
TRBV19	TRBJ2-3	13	ASSIERAGTDTQY
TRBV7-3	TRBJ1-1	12	ASSSGVSAAEAF
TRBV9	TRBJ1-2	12	ASSSVDRGGGYT
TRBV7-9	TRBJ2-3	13	ASSVWDTFMNTQY